These 27 T cell receptor beta chains were sequenced from one sample in a study of blood T cell repertoires in COVID-19. Here immunoSEQ multiplex PCR was the method, and the copy in TCRdb shows in-frame clones only, minus some. The table has 150,000 to 200,000 clones, more than 65% seen once. The sample taken for sequencing was peripheral blood. All receptors come from an older man with active or convalescent COVID-19.

The genes are TRBV6-6 and TRBJ2-1, with 9 positions matching TRBD2. The CDR3 runs 15 residues. Germline V lookup: CDR1 MNHNY, CDR2 SVGAGI (reference sequence). The trim removed 5 bases at V and 4 bases at J, leaving 6 bases unmatched. The CDR3 bases are TGTGCCAGCAGTCCGGGCGGGAGGGTTTACAATGAGCAGTTCTTC. Its translation is CASSPGGRVYNEQFF.

V gene TRBV6-2 or TRBV6-3 combines with J gene TRBJ2-2; 9 nucleotides match TRBD2. CDR3 length: 19 amino acids. Trimming at V came to 5 bases and at J to 0 bases, leaving 13 bases not matched to a gene. CDR1 MNHEY and CDR2 SVGEGT come from the germline V gene. The CDR3 DNA follows: TGTGCCAGCAGTCCCCGGGTAGCGGGAGTCCCGGCGAACACCGGGGAGCTGTTTTTT. Protein product: CASSPRVAGVPANTGELFF.

The chain carries TRBV11-3 and TRBJ2-1; 9 bases are a match to TRBD2. The CDR3 length is 14 residues. Germline assignment: CDR1 SGHNT and CDR2 YENEEA. J lost 9 bases, V lost 5 bases, and 8 bases had no gene match. CDR3 sequence: CASSVGTSRVEQFF. For the CDR3, the DNA is TGTGCCAGCAGCGTCGGGACTAGCCGGGTTGAGCAGTTCTTC. The complete variable domain, with remaining parts taken from reference TRBV11-3 and TRBJ2-1, reads EAGVVQSPRYKIIEKKQPVAFWCNPISGHNTLYWYLQNLGQGPELLIRYENEEAVDDSQLPKDRFSAERLKGVDSTLKIQPAELGDSAVYLCASSVGTSRVEQFFGPGTRLTVL.

This clone came up a few times. This rearrangement joins TRBV7-2 to TRBJ1-5, with TRBD1 as a possible D gene (6 bases). This CDR3 is built from 15 residues. Germline-derived CDR1 and CDR2 are SGHTA and FQGNSA. Deletions cut 5 bases from V and 6 bases from J, with 17 bases between. CDR3 nucleotides: TGTGCCAGCAGCCCCAGTGTCCAGGGGACTCAGCCCCAGCATTTT. Translating it yields CASSPSVQGTQPQHF.

This clone was observed a few times. Written as DNA, the CDR3 is TGTGCCTGGGCAGGACAGCTTGGTTCCTACGAGCAGTACTTC. Its protein is CAWAGQLGSYEQYF. The chain joins TRBV30 to TRBJ2-7; D is possibly TRBD1 (6 bases). The germline V gene has CDR1 GTSNPN and CDR2 SVGIG (reference sequence). With 5 bases removed from V and 1 base from J, the gap between germline ends came to 15 bases. This CDR3 region has 14 residues.

This chain connects TRBV25-1 to TRBJ2-7; perhaps TRBD1 as D (5 bases). Germline loops: CDR1 MGHDK, CDR2 SYGVNS. V shed 5 bases and J shed 6 bases, with 17 bases lying between them. The CDR3 has 14 amino acids. The CDR3 spells CASSPATVMSEQYF. CDR3 DNA sequence: TGTGCCAGCAGTCCCGCGACAGTAATGAGCGAGCAGTACTTC.

As DNA, the CDR3 is TGTGCCAGCTCACCACCGGGGACTAGCGGGATCCCTCGGAACAATGAGCAGTTCTTC. It translates to CASSPPGTSGIPRNNEQFF. The rearrangement uses TRBV18 and TRBJ2-1; TRBD2 matches at 13 bases. Germline V gene data show CDR1 as KGHSH and CDR2 as LQKENI. The CDR3 is made up of 19 amino acids. V shed 0 bases and J 5 bases; nucleotides not matched to a gene: 10. Using reference TRBV18 and TRBJ2-1 for the parts outside the CDR3, the full variable domain is NAGVMQNPRHLVRRRGQEARLRCSPMKGHSHVYWYRQLPEEGLKFMVYLQKENIIDESGMPKERFSAEFPKEGPSILRIQQVVRGDSAAYFCASSPPGTSGIPRNNEQFFGPGTRLTVL.

This chain uses TRBV2 with TRBJ2-1, with 9 positions matching TRBD2. The germline V gene encodes CDR1 SNHLY and CDR2 FYNNEI. The CDR3 has 12 amino acids. V lost 10 bases, J lost 8 bases, and 6 bases stayed unmatched. The CDR3 DNA sequence: TGTGCCACACACCTAGCGGGGTATGAGCAGTTCTTC. Protein product: CATHLAGYEQFF.

The chain employs TRBV30 and TRBJ1-1, with TRBD1 matching over 8 bases. From germline, CDR1 is GTSNPN and CDR2 SVGIG (reference sequence). This CDR3 is 13 amino acids long. V was pared by 1 base and J by 11 bases, with 9 bases of the junction left unmatched. The CDR3 coding sequence is TGTGCCTGGAGTGGGGTTGGGAACAGGGGGGCTTTCTTT. Protein sequence: CAWSGVGNRGAFF.

Only one count was recorded for this clone. The J gene is TRBJ1-1, the V gene TRBV27; unclear D gene. Germline CDR1 is MNHEY and CDR2 is SMNVEV (reference sequence). V was shortened by 3 bases and J by 3 bases, with 8 bases between the two germline ends. The CDR3 covers 13 residues. CDR3 region: CASSFVRDTEAFF. The CDR3 bases are TGTGCCAGCAGTTTTGTGAGGGACACTGAAGCTTTCTTT.

J is TRBJ2-4 and V is TRBV11-2, with 7 nucleotides matching TRBD1. J was trimmed by 3 bases and V by 0 bases; bases with no gene match: 11. This CDR3 has 18 residues. Germline CDR1 SGHAT, CDR2 FQNNGV. The CDR3 reads CASSLDARDRRLKNIQYF. The CDR3 bases are TGTGCCAGCAGCTTAGACGCCAGGGACAGAAGACTCAAAAACATTCAGTACTTC.

The V call is TRBV9, the J call TRBJ2-6; TRBD1 is a possible D gene (6 bases). Per the germline V gene, CDR1 is SGDLS and CDR2 is YYNGEE. This CDR3 contains 17 residues. The V and J ends lost 3 bases and 0 bases respectively, with 13 bases between them. The CDR3 sequence: CASSGTDSFSGANVLTF. CDR3 bases: TGTGCCAGCAGCGGGACGGACAGCTTCTCTGGGGCCAACGTCCTGACTTTC.

The gene calls are TRBV18 and TRBJ2-1; D call uncertain. The germline V gene encodes CDR1 KGHSH and CDR2 LQKENI. This CDR3 spans 16 amino acids. Trimming removed 0 bases at V and 7 bases at J, with 16 bases between. Here the CDR3 DNA reads TGTGCCAGCTCACCACCGAGGCAGTCCTCGGGTAATGAGCAGTTCTTC. Translating it yields CASSPPRQSSGNEQFF. Based on the CDR3 plus reference TRBV18 and TRBJ2-1, the full variable domain is NAGVMQNPRHLVRRRGQEARLRCSPMKGHSHVYWYRQLPEEGLKFMVYLQKENIIDESGMPKERFSAEFPKEGPSILRIQQVVRGDSAAYFCASSPPRQSSGNEQFFGPGTRLTVL.

The V and J genes are TRBV6-5 and TRBJ1-2, with 7 bases fitting TRBD1. Germline V gene sequence: CDR1 MNHEY, CDR2 SVGAGI. V gave up 6 bases and J gave up 1 base; unmatched junction bases: 5. CDR3 size: 14 residues. The CDR3 sequence is CASSLTGFNYGYTF. Here the CDR3 DNA reads TGTGCCAGCAGCCTGACAGGGTTTAACTATGGCTACACCTTC.

The chain has TRBV7-9 and TRBJ1-2, with a weak D call TRBD1 (6 bases). Trimming took off 5 bases at V and 8 bases at J, with 15 bases between the two ends. Germline V CDR1 and CDR2: SEHNR, FQNEAQ (reference sequence). This CDR3 has 13 amino acids. CDR3 DNA: TGTGCCAGCAGCCGGCAGGGGCTGATCGGCTACACCTTC. Its translation is CASSRQGLIGYTF.

The V call is TRBV11-2, the J call TRBJ2-1, with D possibly TRBD2 on 6 matching bases. The V gene lost 5 bases and the J gene lost 0 bases, with 23 bases spanning the gap. This CDR3 is built from 19 residues. Germline V CDR1 and CDR2: SGHAT, FQNNGV. CDR3 nucleotide sequence: TGTGCCAGCAGCCACCCTAACAGTCTAGCGAGAAGCTCCTACAATGAGCAGTTCTTC. Its protein product is CASSHPNSLARSSYNEQFF.

This clone is a singleton in its sample. The V call is TRBV12-3 or TRBV12-4, the J call TRBJ1-2, with TRBD1 matching 7 bases. The V segment lost 10 bases and the J segment 3 bases; nucleotides outside the gene matches: 8. This CDR3 region has 13 residues. The CDR3 DNA follows: TGTGCCACCAGACAGGGACAGCACTATGGCTACACCTTC. Protein product: CATRQGQHYGYTF.

The rearrangement joins TRBV19 to TRBJ1-2; D might be TRBD1 (5 bases). This CDR3 comprises 12 residues. With 6 bases removed from V and 4 bases from J, the gap between germline ends came to 9 bases. The germline V gene has CDR1 LNHDA and CDR2 SQIVND (reference sequence). The CDR3 bases are TGTGCCAGTAGCCAGGGCCTCTATGGCTACACCTTC. It is translated as CASSQGLYGYTF.

V is TRBV7-6 and J is TRBJ1-4; possibly TRBD1 for D (5 bases). Germline assignment: CDR1 SGHVS and CDR2 FNYEAQ. The V and J ends lost 1 base and 4 bases respectively, with 13 bases between them. The CDR3 spans 16 residues. The CDR3 loop reads CASSLVSGQGNEKLFF. The CDR3 DNA reads as TGTGCCAGCAGCTTAGTGTCAGGGCAGGGTAATGAAAAACTGTTTTTT.

CDR3 sequence reads: CASSPADRRLYGYTF. The CDR3 DNA is TGTGCCAGCAGCCCAGCGGACAGGAGGCTCTATGGCTACACCTTC. V gene TRBV6-2 or TRBV6-3 combines with J gene TRBJ1-2; 7 bases agree with TRBD1. The trim removed 6 bases at V and 4 bases at J, leaving 11 bases unmatched. Germline V gives CDR1 MNHEY, CDR2 SVGEGT. There are 15 residues in the CDR3.

The sample holds one count of this clone. The rearrangement uses TRBV5-5 and TRBJ1-4; D is ambiguous. The CDR3 covers 13 residues. The germline V and J ends were trimmed by 0 bases and 7 bases, with 7 bases remaining between them. Germline CDR1 is SGHKS and CDR2 is YYEKEE (reference sequence). CDR3 in amino acids: CASSLASGEKLFF. The CDR3 DNA reads as TGTGCCAGCAGCTTGGCCTCGGGTGAAAAACTGTTTTTT.

The chain links TRBV19 to TRBJ2-6; TRBD2 is a possible D gene (5 bases). Germline-derived CDR1 and CDR2 are LNHDA and SQIVND (reference sequence). The V and J ends lost 5 bases and 4 bases respectively, with 12 bases between them. The CDR3 length is 15 residues. This CDR3 reads CASSPRVAGANVLTF. CDR3 sequence (DNA): TGTGCCAGTAGTCCGAGGGTTGCCGGGGCCAACGTCCTGACTTTC.

The V and J genes are TRBV7-2 and TRBJ2-3; D gene unclear. The germline V and J ends were trimmed by 5 bases and 1 base, with 16 bases remaining between them. Germline CDR1 and CDR2: SGHTA and FQGNSA. The CDR3 is 16 residues long. The CDR3, as DNA: TGTGCCAGCAGCCAACACTGGGCGAAAGGCACAGATACGCAGTATTTT. It encodes CASSQHWAKGTDTQYF.

This chain uses TRBV18 with TRBJ2-3; TRBD1 matches at 10 bases. The germline V gene encodes CDR1 KGHSH and CDR2 LQKENI. With 4 bases clipped from V and 8 bases from J, the junction kept 9 bases outside the gene matches. This CDR3 is 15 amino acids long. CDR3 loop: CASSHDRGLSVTQYF. CDR3 coding DNA: TGTGCCAGCTCACACGACAGGGGGCTAAGCGTTACGCAGTATTTT.

The chain uses TRBV18 and TRBJ2-1; 7 nucleotides match TRBD1. V trimming: 4 bases; J trimming: 7 bases; junction bases outside the gene matches: 1. The CDR3 loop spans 12 amino acids. Looked up from germline, CDR1 is KGHSH and CDR2 is LQKENI. The CDR3 loop is CASSLQGNEQFF. CDR3 DNA sequence: TGTGCCAGCTCACTACAGGGGAATGAGCAGTTCTTC.

By frequency in the sample, this clone is medium-sized (0.01 to 0.1%). This chain connects TRBV5-4 to TRBJ1-2, with TRBD1 identical over 7 bases. Germline CDR1 and CDR2: SGHNT and YYREEE (reference sequence). The CDR3 runs to 13 residues. The J segment lost 6 bases and the V segment lost 5 bases, leaving 7 bases of the junction unmatched. The CDR3 coding sequence is TGTGCCAGCAGGGCCCAGGGGGACCATGGCTACACCTTC. It is translated as CASRAQGDHGYTF.

The rearrangement joins TRBV7-9 to TRBJ1-3; TRBD1 matches 10 bases. Losses at the gene ends were 5 bases for V and 4 bases for J; bases not matched to a gene: 8. The CDR3 contains 16 residues. Germline V lookup: CDR1 SEHNR, CDR2 FQNEAQ (reference sequence). The CDR3 sequence: CASSQWTGGEGNTIYF. The CDR3 nucleotides read TGTGCCAGCAGCCAATGGACAGGGGGAGAAGGAAACACCATATATTTT.